This T cell receptor beta chain is drawn from a study of PD-1 blockade in mismatch repair-deficient tumors. Only in-frame clones appear in the TCRdb table, and some are missing; sequencing was by immunoSEQ multiplex PCR. The sample lists some 120,000 clones, 85% to 90% occurring once. The CDR3 sequence is 15 residues long. The V gene's germline CDR1 is SGHTS and CDR2 YDEGEE. V lost 1 base and J lost 1; bases outside the gene matches: 2. This chain links TRBV5-8 with TRBJ2-5; 9 bases agree with TRBD1. This sequence originates from an adult with mismatch repair-deficient cancer. The sample here was peripheral blood, taken 44 weeks after starting pembrolizumab. CDR3 in amino acids: CASSLRDRAQETQYF. For the CDR3, the DNA is TGTGCCAGCAGCTTGAGGGACAGGGCCCAAGAGACCCAGTACTTC.